This TCR beta chain was sequenced for a study of response to subunit inactivated influenza vaccine. TCRdb recomputed calls from the RT-PCR reads with MiXCR, one row per CDR3 protein. The table lists 550,000 to 650,000 distinct CDR3 sequences, about 12% of them singletons, with around 9.6% in the top ten. There are a few counts of this clonotype. Germline CDR1 and CDR2: KGHSH and LQKENI. Between the trimmed V and J ends, which lost 3 bases and 1 base, there was a span of 13 bases. This CDR3 has 15 amino acids. The receptor was derived from a middle-aged man who received an inactivated influenza vaccine. The sample in question was PBMCs from blood, obtained on the day of vaccination. This sequence joins TRBV18 and TRBJ2-7; the D is unclear. The CDR3 coding sequence is TGTGCCAGCTCACCCTTTGGACGGAATTCCTACGAGCAGTACTTC. As protein: CASSPFGRNSYEQYF.